The 26 T cell receptor beta chains given below trace back to one sample, sequenced in a study of cytomegalovirus exposure and HLA in healthy donors. The PCR ran on 60 Vbeta and 13 Jbeta primers. The table came from immunoSEQ multiplex PCR; TCRdb's copy has only in-frame clones and leaves some out. The sample shows about 250,000 clones, roughly 70% of them seen only once. Specimen: PBMCs. The receptors were sampled from a female donor in good health and CMV-seronegative.

The rearrangement links TRBV5-1 to TRBJ2-7, with TRBD1 matching over 7 bases. V was clipped by 3 bases and J by 7 bases; unmatched bases: 13. CDR3 length equals 15 residues. Germline loops: CDR1 SGHRS, CDR2 YFSETQ. DNA of the CDR3: TGCGCCAGCAGCTCCTCAGGGGGAACAGGAGAAGAGCAGTACTTC. Encoded protein: CASSSSGGTGEEQYF.

This clone showed up just a few times. The chain links TRBV19 to TRBJ2-5; 11 bases match TRBD1. Per germline, CDR1 LNHDA and CDR2 SQIVND (reference sequence). J gave up 5 bases and V 4 bases, and 12 bases lay outside the gene matches. The CDR3 spans 17 residues. The CDR3 here is CASSTYPRTGGWETQYF. The CDR3 DNA reads as TGTGCCAGTAGTACTTACCCCAGGACAGGGGGCTGGGAGACCCAGTACTTC.

V usage is TRBV21-1 and J usage is TRBJ2-7; no DNA check was done on the table's D call, TRBD2. TRBV21-1 is a listed pseudogene. The CDR3 runs 15 residues. CDR3 nucleotides: TGTGCCAGCAGCAAAGAGGGTGGAGCGGGCTACGAGCAGTACTTC. The encoded protein is CASSKEGGAGYEQYF.

The chain combines TRBV2 with TRBJ2-3; 8 nucleotides align to TRBD2. The CDR3 runs 16 residues. V was pared by 2 bases and J by 5 bases, with 9 bases of the junction left unmatched. Looked up from germline, CDR1 is SNHLY and CDR2 is FYNNEI. CDR3 nucleotides: TGTGCCAGCAGTGAACTAGCGGGTGGGGGGATAGATACGCAGTATTTT. Residues: CASSELAGGGIDTQYF.

This clone was observed a handful of times. V gene TRBV7-3 combines with J gene TRBJ2-6, with D unclear. Trimming stripped 2 bases from V and 0 bases from J, with 8 bases between. Germline V gene sequence: CDR1 SGHTA, CDR2 FQGTGA. The CDR3 totals 16 residues. The DNA for the CDR3 is TGTGCCAGCAGCTTAGGTCTACTCTCTGGGGCCAACGTCCTGACTTTC. This gives the protein CASSLGLLSGANVLTF.

This chain links TRBV7-9 with TRBJ2-1; 8 bases agree with TRBD2. The germline V gene has CDR1 SEHNR and CDR2 FQNEAQ (reference sequence). V was clipped by 4 bases and J by 0 bases; unmatched bases: 5. CDR3 length: 16 amino acids. CDR3 bases: TGTGCCAGCAGCTGGCTAGCGGGCGGCTCCTACAATGAGCAGTTCTTC. It yields the protein CASSWLAGGSYNEQFF. The whole variable domain, remainder taken from reference TRBV7-9 and TRBJ2-1, is DTGVSQNPRHKITKRGQNVTFRCDPISEHNRLYWYRQTLGQGPEFLTYFQNEAQLEKSRLLSDRFSAERPKGSFSTLEIQRTEQGDSAMYLCASSWLAGGSYNEQFFGPGTRLTVL.

The rearrangement uses TRBV28 and TRBJ2-7, with D possibly TRBD1 on 5 matching bases. Germline-derived CDR1 and CDR2 are MDHEN and SYDVKM. The CDR3 contains 12 residues. Trimming stripped 3 bases from V and 5 bases from J, with 8 bases between. Here the CDR3 DNA reads TGTGCCAGCAGTTTGGGCAGGGACGAGCAGTACTTC. Protein product: CASSLGRDEQYF.

This rearrangement joins TRBV28 to TRBJ2-7, with D possibly TRBD1 on 6 matching bases. The V end was cut by 3 bases, the J end by 12 bases, with 15 bases between. CDR1 is MDHEN and CDR2 is SYDVKM in the germline V gene. This CDR3 comprises 12 residues. The CDR3 sequence: CASSLVTGKRYF. Written as DNA, the CDR3 is TGTGCCAGCAGTTTGGTCACAGGGAAGAGGTACTTC.

About this clone itself: Within the sample, other DNA sequences also encode this same CDR3. V and J are TRBV4-1 and TRBJ2-1; D may be TRBD2 (5 bases). Germline assignment: CDR1 MGHRA and CDR2 YSYEKL. The CDR3 loop spans 15 amino acids. The V end lost 2 bases, the J end lost 7 bases, and 15 bases lay between the germline ends. DNA of the CDR3: TGCGCCAGCAGCCAACTTGGAGGAATCTATAATGAGCAGTTCTTC. Amino acids: CASSQLGGIYNEQFF.

The chain carries TRBV6-5 and TRBJ2-1; the D gene is possibly TRBD2 (6 bases). Per the germline V gene, CDR1 is MNHEY and CDR2 is SVGAGI. Trimming stripped 2 bases from V and 3 bases from J, with 11 bases between. The CDR3 has 15 residues. The CDR3 DNA follows: TGTGCCAGCAGTTACGGGAGGTCCCTCTACAATGAGCAGTTCTTC. This sequence encodes CASSYGRSLYNEQFF.

The chain uses TRBV5-4 and TRBJ1-3; tentatively, D is TRBD1 (5 bases). Trimming pared 3 bases from V and 1 base from J, leaving 8 bases between. CDR1 is SGHNT and CDR2 is YYREEE in the germline V gene (reference sequence). The CDR3 spans 14 residues. CDR3 loop: CASSSRVSGNTIYF. DNA for the CDR3: TGTGCCAGCAGCTCCAGGGTTTCTGGAAACACCATATATTTT.

The chain recombines TRBV7-9 with TRBJ2-7; D perhaps matches TRBD2 (5 bases). The germline V and J ends were trimmed by 3 bases and 5 bases, with 17 bases remaining between them. The germline CDR1 and CDR2 sequences are SEHNR and FQNEAQ (reference sequence). This CDR3 region has 15 residues. The CDR3 loop is CASSFSFPEVDEQYF. CDR3 coding DNA: TGTGCCAGCAGCTTCTCATTTCCGGAGGTGGACGAGCAGTACTTC.

This chain links TRBV2 with TRBJ1-2; the match to TRBD1 covers 10 bases. The CDR3 is made up of 13 amino acids. Germline trimming cut 6 bases from V and 6 bases from J; bases unmatched to any gene: 4. Germline CDR1 SNHLY, CDR2 FYNNEI. The CDR3 protein is CASSRQGADGYTF. The CDR3 DNA is TGTGCCAGCAGCCGACAGGGGGCCGATGGCTACACCTTC.

The chain couples TRBV4-1 to TRBJ1-1; the D gene is possibly TRBD1 (5 bases). The CDR3 spans 13 residues. Germline V lookup: CDR1 MGHRA, CDR2 YSYEKL. Between the trimmed V and J ends, which lost 4 bases and 10 bases, there was a span of 16 bases. The CDR3 region is CASSRRTSLPAFF. The CDR3 DNA reads as TGCGCCAGCAGCCGCCGGACAAGCCTGCCAGCTTTCTTT.

V and J are TRBV28 and TRBJ2-7; 7 nucleotides align to TRBD2. Germline V gives CDR1 MDHEN, CDR2 SYDVKM. The CDR3 has 14 amino acids. Losses at the gene ends were 3 bases for V and 3 bases for J; bases not matched to a gene: 5. CDR3 protein: CASSLSGVGYEQYF. CDR3 nucleotides: TGTGCCAGCAGTTTGAGCGGGGTAGGCTACGAGCAGTACTTC. The full variable domain, rest sourced from reference TRBV28 and TRBJ2-7, is DVKVTQSSRYLVKRTGEKVFLECVQDMDHENMFWYRQDPGLGLRLIYFSYDVKMKEKGDIPEGYSVSREKKERFSLILESASTNQTSMYLCASSLSGVGYEQYFGPGTRLTVT.

The rearrangement links TRBV28 to TRBJ2-2, with a tentative D call TRBD2 (6 bases). V shed 3 bases and J shed 12 bases, with 17 bases lying between them. The CDR3 spans 14 residues. Per the germline V gene, CDR1 is MDHEN and CDR2 is SYDVKM. The CDR3 protein is CASSLGGKTSQLFF. Here the CDR3 DNA reads TGTGCCAGCAGTTTGGGGGGAAAGACAAGCCAGCTGTTTTTT.

The rearrangement links TRBV5-6 to TRBJ2-3; no clear D. Germline lookup yields CDR1 SGHDT and CDR2 YYEEEE. The V end lost 5 bases, the J end lost 2 bases, and 3 bases lay between the germline ends. The CDR3 runs to 11 residues. The chain's CDR3 is CASRLTDTQYF. The CDR3 DNA follows: TGTGCCAGCAGACTCACAGATACGCAGTATTTT.

CDR3 region: CASSRWTADTEAFF. The CDR3, as DNA: TGTGCCAGCAGTCGGTGGACAGCTGACACTGAAGCTTTCTTT. The chain is built from TRBV6-6 and TRBJ1-1, with D possibly TRBD1 on 6 matching bases. Trimming removed 5 bases from V and 3 bases from J, with 13 bases in between. Germline assignment: CDR1 MNHNY and CDR2 SVGAGI (reference sequence). The CDR3 totals 14 residues.

This chain uses TRBV19 with TRBJ1-1; D perhaps matches TRBD1 (5 bases). This CDR3 has 12 residues. Trimming took off 5 bases at V and 4 bases at J, with 8 bases between the two ends. The germline CDR1 and CDR2 sequences are LNHDA and SQIVND (reference sequence). CDR3 nucleotide sequence: TGTGCCAGTAGTCCAGGGATCACTGAAGCTTTCTTT. This translates into CASSPGITEAFF.

V gene TRBV6-5 combines with J gene TRBJ1-2; no definite D call. CDR3 size: 15 residues. Germline CDR1 reads MNHEY; CDR2 reads SVGAGI. Between the trimmed V and J ends, which lost 2 bases and 5 bases, there was a span of 15 bases. The CDR3 DNA follows: TGTGCCAGCAGTTACCTGCCCTTGGGAGAATATGGCTACACCTTC. It is translated as CASSYLPLGEYGYTF.

The chain has TRBV2 and TRBJ2-3, with D tentatively TRBD2 (6 bases). This CDR3 has 13 amino acids. The germline gives CDR1 SNHLY, CDR2 FYNNEI. Trimming pared 6 bases from V and 5 bases from J, leaving 12 bases between. The CDR3 is CASRGRGRDTQYF. CDR3 DNA: TGTGCCAGCAGGGGACGGGGGAGAGATACGCAGTATTTT.

The chain has TRBV7-8 and TRBJ2-2; D perhaps matches TRBD2 (6 bases). Germline V gene data show CDR1 as SGHVS and CDR2 as FQNEAQ. V gave up 2 bases and J gave up 1 base, with 8 bases separating them. This CDR3 contains 15 residues. The CDR3 loop reads CASSLSGQNTGELFF. As DNA, the CDR3 is TGTGCCAGCAGCTTAAGCGGGCAGAACACCGGGGAGCTGTTTTTT.

This clone was recorded a few times. The rearrangement links TRBV29-1 to TRBJ2-7, with TRBD1 matching over 8 bases. The CDR3 runs 13 residues. Trimming cost V 3 bases and J 5 bases; bases outside gene matches: 6. Germline V gene sequence: CDR1 SQVTM, CDR2 ANQGSEA. In DNA form, the CDR3 reads TGCAGCGTTGACCAGGGGGCTGGCAACGAGCAGTACTTC. Its translation: CSVDQGAGNEQYF.

This clone was recorded a few times. J is TRBJ1-2 and V is TRBV9, with D possibly TRBD1 on 6 matching bases. The CDR3 length is 13 residues. CDR1 and CDR2 from the germline V gene are SGDLS and YYNGEE. V was trimmed by 4 bases and J by 4 bases, leaving 11 bases between them. As DNA, the CDR3 is TGTGCCAGCAGCCCCCAGGACAGCTATGGCTACACCTTC. Protein sequence: CASSPQDSYGYTF.

In this sample, this clone turned up a few times. A junction boundary mismatches the germline segment, possibly from a read error. The sample holds other DNA sequences that translate to the same CDR3. The chain recombines TRBV2 with TRBJ2-5; D is perhaps TRBD2 (6 bases). Germline CDR1 and CDR2: SNHLY and FYNNEI. The CDR3 covers 13 residues. The CDR3 reads CASSRTKKETQYF. DNA for the CDR3: TGTGCCAGCAGCCGGACTAAAAAAGAAACCCAGTACTTC. The whole variable domain, filled in from reference TRBV2 and TRBJ2-5, reads EPEVTQTPSHQVTQMGQEVILRCVPISNHLYFYWYRQILGQKVEFLVSFYNNEISEKSEIFDDQFSVERPDGSNFTLKIRSTKLEDSAMYFCASSRTKKETQYFGPGTRLLVL.

This clone was detected only a few times. The genes are TRBV5-1 and TRBJ2-7; TRBD1 agrees at 8 bases. The CDR3 extends over 19 amino acids. Trimming at V came to 4 bases and at J to 2 bases, leaving 20 bases not matched to a gene. CDR1 is SGHRS and CDR2 is YFSETQ in the germline V gene. DNA of the CDR3: TGCGCCAGCAGCGATTCCCGGGACAGGTCAAAGTGGTGGGCCTACGAGCAGTACTTC. It translates to CASSDSRDRSKWWAYEQYF.